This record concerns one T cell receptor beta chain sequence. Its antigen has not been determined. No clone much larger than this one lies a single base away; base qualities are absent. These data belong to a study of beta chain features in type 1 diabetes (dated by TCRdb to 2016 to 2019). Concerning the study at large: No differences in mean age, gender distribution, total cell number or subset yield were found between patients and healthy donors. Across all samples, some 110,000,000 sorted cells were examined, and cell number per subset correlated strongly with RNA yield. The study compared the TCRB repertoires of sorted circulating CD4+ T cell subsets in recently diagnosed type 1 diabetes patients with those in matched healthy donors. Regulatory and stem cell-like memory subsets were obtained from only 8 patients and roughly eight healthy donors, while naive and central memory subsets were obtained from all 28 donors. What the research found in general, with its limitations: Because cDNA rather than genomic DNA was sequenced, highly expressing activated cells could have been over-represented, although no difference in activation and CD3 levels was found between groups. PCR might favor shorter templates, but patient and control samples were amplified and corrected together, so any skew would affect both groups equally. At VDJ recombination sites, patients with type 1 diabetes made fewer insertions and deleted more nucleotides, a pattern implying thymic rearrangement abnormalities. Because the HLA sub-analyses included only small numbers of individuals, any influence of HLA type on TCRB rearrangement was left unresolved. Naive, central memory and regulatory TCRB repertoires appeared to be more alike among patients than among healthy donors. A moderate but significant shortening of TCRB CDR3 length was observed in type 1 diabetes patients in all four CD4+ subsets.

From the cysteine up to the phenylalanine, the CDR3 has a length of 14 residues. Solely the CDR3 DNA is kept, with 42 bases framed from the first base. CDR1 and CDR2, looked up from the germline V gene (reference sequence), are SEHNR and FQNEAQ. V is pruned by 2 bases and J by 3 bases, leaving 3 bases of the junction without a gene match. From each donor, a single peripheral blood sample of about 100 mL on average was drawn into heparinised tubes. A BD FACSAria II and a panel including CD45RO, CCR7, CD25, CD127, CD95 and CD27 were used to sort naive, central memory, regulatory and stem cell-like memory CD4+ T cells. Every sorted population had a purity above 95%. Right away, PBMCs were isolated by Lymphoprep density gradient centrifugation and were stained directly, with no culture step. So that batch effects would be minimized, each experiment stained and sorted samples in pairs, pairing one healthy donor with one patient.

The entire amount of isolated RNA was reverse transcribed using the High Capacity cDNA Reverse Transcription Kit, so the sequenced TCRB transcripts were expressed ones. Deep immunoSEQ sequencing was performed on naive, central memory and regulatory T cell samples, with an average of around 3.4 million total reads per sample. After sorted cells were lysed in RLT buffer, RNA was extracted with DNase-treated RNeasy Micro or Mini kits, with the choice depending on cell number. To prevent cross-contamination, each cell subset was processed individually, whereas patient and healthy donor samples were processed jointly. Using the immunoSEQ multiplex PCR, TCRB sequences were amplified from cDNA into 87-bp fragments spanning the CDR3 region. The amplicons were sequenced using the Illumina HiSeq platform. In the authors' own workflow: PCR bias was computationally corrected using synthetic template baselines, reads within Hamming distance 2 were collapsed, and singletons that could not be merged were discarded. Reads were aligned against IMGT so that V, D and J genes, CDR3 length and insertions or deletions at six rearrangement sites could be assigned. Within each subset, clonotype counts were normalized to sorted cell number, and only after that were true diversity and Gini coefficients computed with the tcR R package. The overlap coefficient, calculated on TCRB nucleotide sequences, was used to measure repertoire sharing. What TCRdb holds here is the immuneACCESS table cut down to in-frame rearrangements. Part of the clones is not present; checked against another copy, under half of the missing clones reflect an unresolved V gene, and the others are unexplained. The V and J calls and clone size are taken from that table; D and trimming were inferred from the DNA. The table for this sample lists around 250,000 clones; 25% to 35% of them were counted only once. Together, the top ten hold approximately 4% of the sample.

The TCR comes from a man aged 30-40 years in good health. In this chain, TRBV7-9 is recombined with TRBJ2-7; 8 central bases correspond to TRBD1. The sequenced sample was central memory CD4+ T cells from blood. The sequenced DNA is TGTGCCAGCAGCTTAAATACAGGGGGCTACGAGCAGTACTTC. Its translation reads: CASSLNTGGYEQYF. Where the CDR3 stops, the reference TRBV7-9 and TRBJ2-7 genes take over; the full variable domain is DTGVSQNPRHKITKRGQNVTFRCDPISEHNRLYWYRQTLGQGPEFLTYFQNEAQLEKSRLLSDRFSAERPKGSFSTLEIQRTEQGDSAMYLCASSLNTGGYEQYFGPGTRLTVT.